This TCR beta chain comes out of a study of T cell repertoires in cytomegalovirus infection. Each CDR3 protein is one row after TCRdb ran MiXCR on the reads. The sample carries roughly 630,000 distinct CDR3 sequences, 20% to 25% recorded once. Points from the study as a whole: CMV-specific TCR beta clonotypes restricted by HLA-C were the ones dominating the ex vivo response.

The CDR3 covers 13 residues. The germline CDR1 and CDR2 sequences are SGHVS and FQNEAQ. Trimming took 1 base from V and 5 from J, leaving 6 bases between them. This clonotype was found a few times. The antigen is not known. The clonotype comes from a human donor in good health (CMV status not recorded). Some clones in this sample may be carry-over from other donors' samples. This chain connects TRBV7-8 to TRBJ2-1; D ambiguous. The specimen sequenced was CD8+ T cells from PBMCs. The CDR3 spells CASSLGSHNEQFF. CDR3 sequence (DNA): TGTGCCAGCAGCTTAGGGAGCCACAATGAGCAGTTCTTC.